The clone carrying this T cell receptor beta chain was detected many times. The sample comes from a study of T cells in Graves' hyperthyroidism and ophthalmopathy. Germline CDR1 MDHEN, CDR2 SYDVKM. The V segment lost 5 bases and the J segment 3 bases; nucleotides outside the gene matches: 16. This CDR3 contains 18 residues. From RNA transcripts, TCR beta CDR3 regions were amplified. Researchers ran a first-round RT-PCR on the TCR CDR3 using the HTBI primer set. MiXCR was run by TCRdb on the multiplex PCR reads, yielding one entry per CDR3 protein. The data contain about 420,000 distinct CDR3 sequences, approximately 15% of them singletons.

The sequenced material came from blood. The TCR originated in a woman younger than 35 with Graves' hyperthyroidism. This chain uses TRBV28 with TRBJ2-5, with 9 bases aligning to TRBD2. CDR3 DNA sequence: TGTGCCAGCAGTCGTTCACTCTTCAAAGCGGGAGGAGAAGAGACCCAGTACTTC. This translates into CASSRSLFKAGGEETQYF. The entire variable domain, with the rest obtained from reference TRBV28 and TRBJ2-5, is as follows: DVKVTQSSRYLVKRTGEKVFLECVQDMDHENMFWYRQDPGLGLRLIYFSYDVKMKEKGDIPEGYSVSREKKERFSLILESASTNQTSMYLCASSRSLFKAGGEETQYFGPGTRLLVL.